This record concerns one T cell receptor (beta chain) sequence. Profiled with immunoSEQ multiplex PCR; TCRdb holds only in-frame clones, not every one. Here the sample spans about 170,000 clones, around nine tenths being singletons. This sample is part of a study of blood T cell repertoires in COVID-19. Whole-study context: Sites across the United States, Italy and Spain contributed samples from acute and convalescent COVID-19.

V was pared by 2 bases and J by 9 bases, with 10 bases of the junction left unmatched. CDR3 length: 14 residues. CDR1 and CDR2 from the germline V gene are SGHDT and YYEEEE. The chain carries TRBV5-6 and TRBJ2-7, with 8 bases that match TRBD2. The receptor comes from a man aged 65 to 85 with acute or convalescent COVID-19. The sample consisted of peripheral blood. CDR3 bases: TGTGCCAGCAGCTTAGCAAGCGGGAGAGTAGGGCAGTACTTC. Protein sequence: CASSLASGRVGQYF.